The 29 T cell receptor beta chains in this list originate from one sample, sequenced in a study of read filtering for tumor transcriptome and immune sequencing. This library used 300 to 500 ng RNA and molecular barcoded adaptors spanning alpha/delta and beta/gamma chains. TCRdb itself ran the reads through MiXCR, one entry per CDR3 protein. The table shows about 40,000 distinct CDR3 sequences, with roughly an eighth occurring only once. The sequenced sample consisted of a population of CD138-negative cells sorted from bone marrow. The receptors were sampled from a donor over 35 with multiple myeloma.

There are many counts of this clonotype. The rearrangement joins TRBV12-3 or TRBV12-4 to TRBJ1-6; no firm D call. CDR3 length: 15 amino acids. Between the trimmed V and J ends, which lost 6 bases and 8 bases, there was a span of 17 bases. The CDR3 nucleotides read TGTGCCAGCAGCCCCAACCTGGAGGGAGATTCACCCCTCCACTTT. This encodes CASSPNLEGDSPLHF.

Concerning this clonotype: A junction boundary mismatches the germline segment, possibly from a read error. This chain links TRBV7-9 with TRBJ2-1, with TRBD2 identical over 7 bases. The germline CDR1 and CDR2 sequences are SEHNR and FQNEAQ (reference sequence). The CDR3 extends over 14 amino acids. For the CDR3, the DNA is TGTGCCGGCAGCCCAGGCGGGAGTGACAATGAGCAGTTCTTC. Encoded protein: CAGSPGGSDNEQFF.

The chain uses TRBV28 and TRBJ2-3, with 7 positions matching TRBD1. The junction had 6 bases not matched to a gene; V was cut back by 5 bases and J by 7 bases. CDR1 and CDR2 (germline): MDHEN, SYDVKM. This CDR3 comprises 13 residues. CDR3 DNA: TGTGCCAGCAGTCTCGGGACAGCTCATACGCAGTATTTT. Its protein is CASSLGTAHTQYF.

Turning to this clonotype: The junction differs from germline at one of its ends, possibly a read error. This sequence joins TRBV6-1 and TRBJ1-4, with D unclear. The germline CDR1 and CDR2 sequences are MNHNS and SASEGT. The CDR3 totals 15 residues. The CDR3 region has the DNA TGTGCCAACAGTGACCGTTTTTTGGGTGTGGAAAAACTGTTTTTT. Amino acids: CANSDRFLGVEKLFF.

In its sample, this clonotype was seen a few times. A read error may explain this, as a much larger clone is one base away. V usage is TRBV20-1 and J usage is TRBJ2-2; D possibly uses TRBD1 or TRBD2 (5 bases each). Germline assignment: CDR1 DFQATT and CDR2 SNEGSKA (reference sequence). The CDR3 totals 12 residues. CDR3 DNA sequence: TGCAGTGCTTACAAGGGGTCCGGGGAGCTGCTTTTT. Translation: CSAYKGSGELLF.

This clonotype appeared many times. The chain links TRBV29-1 to TRBJ1-1, with D unclear. Trimming removed 7 bases at V and 3 bases at J, with 12 bases between. Germline CDR1 SQVTM, CDR2 ANQGSEA. This CDR3 spans 12 amino acids. The CDR3 here is CSGKTGHTEAFF. The CDR3 DNA follows: TGCAGCGGAAAGACTGGTCACACTGAAGCTTTCTTT. The complete variable domain, with remaining parts taken from reference TRBV29-1 and TRBJ1-1, reads SAVISQKPSRDICQRGTSLTIQCQVDSQVTMMFWYRQQPGQSLTLIATANQGSEATYESGFVIDKFPISRPNLTFSTLTVSNMSPEDSSIYLCSGKTGHTEAFFGQGTRLTVV.

This clonotype was detected many times. This chain connects TRBV28 to TRBJ2-3, with D unclear. Germline CDR1 reads MDHEN; CDR2 reads SYDVKM. V lost 5 bases and J 0 bases, leaving 6 bases between the germline ends. This CDR3 comprises 13 residues. CDR3: CASSDPSTDTQYF. The CDR3 DNA follows: TGTGCCAGCAGTGACCCTAGCACAGATACGCAGTATTTT. Supplemented by reference TRBV28 and TRBJ2-3, the full variable domain reads DVKVTQSSRYLVKRTGEKVFLECVQDMDHENMFWYRQDPGLGLRLIYFSYDVKMKEKGDIPEGYSVSREKKERFSLILESASTNQTSMYLCASSDPSTDTQYFGPGTRLTVL.

A note on this clonotype: Only one base separates this from a far larger clonotype, so it likely reflects a read error. The J gene is TRBJ2-1, the V gene TRBV6-1; D call uncertain. The V end was cut by 10 bases, the J end by 10 bases, with 23 bases between. CDR3 length equals 14 residues. From germline, CDR1 is MNHNS and CDR2 SASEGT. For the CDR3, the DNA is TGTGCCAACAGCCAAAGGCCCCCACCAAGGGAGCAGTTCTTC. Protein sequence: CANSQRPPPREQFF.

This clonotype was recorded at least ten times. The chain employs TRBV10-3 and TRBJ1-5, with TRBD1 matching 10 bases. The CDR3 extends over 14 amino acids. The trim removed 8 bases at V and 1 base at J, leaving 2 bases unmatched. CDR1 is ENHRY and CDR2 is SYGVKD in the germline V gene. The DNA of the CDR3 is TGTGCCATCGGGACAGGGGACAGCAATCAGCCCCAGCATTTT. This translates into CAIGTGDSNQPQHF.

This clonotype has a count of ten or more. The chain uses TRBV7-9 and TRBJ2-7; 7 bases align to TRBD1. The germline gives CDR1 SEHNR, CDR2 FQNEAQ (reference sequence). V shed 1 base and J 3 bases; nucleotides not matched to a gene: 3. CDR3 size: 14 residues. CDR3 amino acids: CASSLVAGGYEQYF. DNA for the CDR3: TGTGCCAGCAGCTTAGTGGCAGGGGGCTACGAGCAGTACTTC.

In its sample, this clonotype was seen many times. The genes are TRBV18 and TRBJ2-1, with 12 bases identical to TRBD2. J was trimmed by 10 bases and V by 6 bases; bases with no gene match: 7. This CDR3 region has 14 residues. Germline CDR1 is KGHSH and CDR2 is LQKENI. CDR3 coding DNA: TGTGCCAGCTCCCTGACTAGCGGGAGACCCGAGCAGTTCTTC. This gives the protein CASSLTSGRPEQFF.

This clonotype was seen repeatedly, ten times or more. This chain uses TRBV29-1 with TRBJ2-1, with a tentative D call TRBD2 (6 bases). V was pared by 6 bases and J by 2 bases, with 17 bases between. CDR3 length equals 15 residues. CDR1 SQVTM and CDR2 ANQGSEA come from the germline V gene. The CDR3 DNA reads as TGCAGCGTCCGACCAGGGACTTCGGCCTACAATGAGCAGTTCTTC. It encodes CSVRPGTSAYNEQFF.

This clonotype was seen repeatedly, ten times or more. CDR3 coding DNA: TGTGCCAGCAGCTTAACCCGGGCTGAGCAGTTCTTC. It specifies CASSLTRAEQFF. The genes are TRBV11-1 and TRBJ2-1, with no clear D. The CDR3 spans 12 residues. V was shortened by 2 bases and J by 9 bases, with 8 bases between the two germline ends. CDR1 and CDR2 (germline): SGHAT, FQDESV (reference sequence).

Notes on this clonotype: This could be a read error, since a much larger clone is one nucleotide away. This CDR3 fails to terminate in the conserved phenylalanine or tryptophan, so it likely reflects a read error. The genes are TRBV7-2 and TRBJ2-1; no clear D gene. With 1 base removed from V and 7 bases from J, the gap between germline ends came to 5 bases. The CDR3 runs 12 residues. Germline V gene sequence: CDR1 SGHTA, CDR2 FQGNSA. The CDR3 coding sequence is TGTGCCAGCAGCTTAGGAAGAAATGAGCAGTTCCTC. Amino acid sequence: CASSLGRNEQFL.

This clonotype was seen many times. The chain employs TRBV29-1 and TRBJ2-2; TRBD1 aligns across 9 bases. Germline V CDR1 and CDR2: SQVTM, ANQGSEA. This CDR3 has 14 residues. J lost 6 bases, V lost 6 bases, and 8 bases had no gene match. Here the CDR3 reads CSVRDRVYPGELFF. In DNA form, the CDR3 reads TGCAGCGTCCGGGACAGGGTTTACCCCGGGGAGCTGTTTTTT.

As regards this clonotype: A single base separates this from a much larger clone, so it may be a read error. The chain links TRBV20-1 to TRBJ2-3; D is unclear. V was clipped by 2 bases and J by 3 bases, with 15 bases between them. The germline CDR1 and CDR2 sequences are DFQATT and SNEGSKA (reference sequence). The CDR3 has 15 amino acids. CDR3 region: CSARIVVTGTDTQYF. In DNA, the CDR3 is TGCAGTGCTAGAATAGTGGTTACGGGTACAGATACGCAGTATTTT.

This clonotype was counted many times. V usage is TRBV15 and J usage is TRBJ1-1, with a tentative D call TRBD1 (5 bases). Between the trimmed V and J ends, which lost 4 bases and 10 bases, there was a span of 10 bases. Germline lookup yields CDR1 LNHNV and CDR2 YYDKDF (reference sequence). The length of the CDR3 is 11 residues. CDR3 coding DNA: TGTGCCACCAGCATCTGGGGGGTAGCTTTCTTT. It is translated as CATSIWGVAFF.

The table lists this clonotype with many counts. V gene TRBV2 combines with J gene TRBJ2-1; D perhaps matches TRBD2 (5 bases). The CDR3 is 12 residues long. Trimming stripped 8 bases from V and 0 bases from J, with 5 bases between. Germline V gene sequence: CDR1 SNHLY, CDR2 FYNNEI. The CDR3: CASEGSYNEQFF. Here the CDR3 DNA reads TGTGCCAGCGAGGGCTCCTACAATGAGCAGTTCTTC. The variable domain in full, completed from reference TRBV2 and TRBJ2-1, reads EPEVTQTPSHQVTQMGQEVILRCVPISNHLYFYWYRQILGQKVEFLVSFYNNEISEKSEIFDDQFSVERPDGSNFTLKIRSTKLEDSAMYFCASEGSYNEQFFGPGTRLTVL.

Concerning this clonotype: This may be a read error, as it is one base from a much larger clone. This chain connects TRBV25-1 to TRBJ2-1; no definite D call. Per the germline V gene, CDR1 is MGHDK and CDR2 is SYGVNS. Trimming shortened V by 3 bases and J by 6 bases, and 15 bases separated the two germline ends. The CDR3 covers 15 residues. DNA of the CDR3: TGTGCCAGCAGTGATTTCACAGTATTTTCCAATGAGCAGTTCTTC. It is translated as CASSDFTVFSNEQFF.

This clonotype was counted only a few times. This may be a read error, as it is one base from a much larger clone. The rearrangement joins TRBV28 to TRBJ2-2, with D perhaps being TRBD1 or TRBD2 (5 bases each). The CDR3 extends over 16 amino acids. The V gene lost 5 bases and the J gene lost 0 bases, with 13 bases spanning the gap. Germline loops: CDR1 MDHEN, CDR2 SYDVKM. The CDR3 coding sequence is TGTGCCAGCAGTACCACCGGGACGGCGAACACCGGGGAGCTGTTTTTT. As protein: CASSTTGTANTGELFF. Combining the CDR3 with reference TRBV28 and TRBJ2-2 gives the whole variable domain DVKVTQSSRYLVKRTGEKVFLECVQDMDHENMFWYRQDPGLGLRLIYFSYDVKMKEKGDIPEGYSVSREKKERFSLILESASTNQTSMYLCASSTTGTANTGELFFGEGSRLTVL.

The chain is built from TRBV7-8 and TRBJ1-5, with 8 bases fitting TRBD1. The germline gives CDR1 SGHVS, CDR2 FQNEAQ. The CDR3 is made up of 15 amino acids. The V segment lost 1 base and the J segment 5 bases; nucleotides outside the gene matches: 4. The CDR3 loop is CASSLDRGSHQPQHF. In nucleotides, the CDR3 is TGTGCCAGCAGCTTAGACAGGGGGAGTCATCAGCCCCAGCATTTT.

This clonotype showed up many times. In DNA, the CDR3 is TGTGCCAGCAGCTTAGACTTCAATGAGCAGTTCTTC. Its protein is CASSLDFNEQFF. The chain couples TRBV7-9 to TRBJ2-1; D unresolved. The CDR3 contains 12 residues. Deletions cut 1 base from V and 6 bases from J, with 4 bases between. Per the germline V gene, CDR1 is SEHNR and CDR2 is FQNEAQ (reference sequence).

This clonotype was found a few times. The chain uses TRBV6-6 and TRBJ2-7; 10 nucleotides line up with TRBD1. Trimming at V came to 7 bases and at J to 6 bases, leaving 12 bases not matched to a gene. Germline-derived CDR1 and CDR2 are MNHNY and SVGAGI (reference sequence). The CDR3 has 15 amino acids. CDR3: CASTATGTGVSEQYF. The CDR3, as DNA: TGTGCCAGCACTGCGACCGGGACAGGGGTGTCCGAGCAGTACTTC.

This clonotype occurred many times. The genes are TRBV4-3 and TRBJ2-7; 7 bases are shared with TRBD1. V trimming: 4 bases; J trimming: 2 bases; junction bases outside the gene matches: 2. Germline-derived CDR1 and CDR2 are LGHNA and YSLEER. The CDR3 covers 13 residues. CDR3 bases: TGCGCCAGCAGCCGCGACAGGGCCTACGAGCAGTACTTC. Translating gives CASSRDRAYEQYF.

Many counts were recorded for this clonotype. This rearrangement joins TRBV15 to TRBJ2-1; 7 nucleotides align to TRBD1. Germline V gene sequence: CDR1 LNHNV, CDR2 YYDKDF (reference sequence). This CDR3 spans 17 amino acids. Germline trimming cut 6 bases from V and 1 base from J; bases unmatched to any gene: 12. DNA for the CDR3: TGTGCCACCAGTCCACTCCAGGGACAGCGGTCCTACAATGAGCAGTTCTTC. Translation gives CATSPLQGQRSYNEQFF. Variable domain in full (rest from reference TRBV15 and TRBJ2-1): DAMVIQNPRYQVTQFGKPVTLSCSQTLNHNVMYWYQQKSSQAPKLLFHYYDKDFNNEADTPDNFQSRRPNTSFCFLDIRSPGLGDTAMYLCATSPLQGQRSYNEQFFGPGTRLTVL.

There are many counts of this clonotype. V and J are TRBV7-6 and TRBJ1-1, with no clear D. The germline V and J ends were trimmed by 1 base and 1 base, with 4 bases remaining between them. The CDR3 spans 13 residues. CDR1 and CDR2 from the germline V gene are SGHVS and FNYEAQ. CDR3 in amino acids: CASSLDENTEAFF. Here the CDR3 DNA reads TGTGCCAGCAGCTTAGACGAGAACACTGAAGCTTTCTTT.

This clonotype has more than one count but fewer than ten. V usage is TRBV7-2 and J usage is TRBJ2-1; 11 bases fit TRBD2. CDR3 length equals 16 residues. V trimming: 5 bases; J trimming: 3 bases; junction bases outside the gene matches: 6. Germline V gives CDR1 SGHTA, CDR2 FQGNSA. The CDR3 coding sequence is TGTGCCAGCAGCCACCAAGGGACTAGCGGCTACAATGAGCAGTTCTTC. Residues: CASSHQGTSGYNEQFF.

As to this clonotype: It may be a read error: a sequence one base away is much more abundant. This rearrangement joins TRBV5-1 to TRBJ1-2; D possibly corresponds to TRBD1 (5 bases). The ends were cut back, 4 bases at V and 5 bases at J, with 18 bases in the middle. The CDR3 covers 15 residues. Germline V CDR1 and CDR2: SGHRS, YFSETQ. The CDR3, as DNA: TGCGCCAGCAGCCCTTCCGGGACCCTTACTTATGGCTACACCTTC. Its translation is CASSPSGTLTYGYTF. Based on the CDR3 plus reference TRBV5-1 and TRBJ1-2, the full variable domain is KAGVTQTPRYLIKTRGQQVTLSCSPISGHRSVSWYQQTPGQGLQFLFEYFSETQRNKGNFPGRFSGRQFSNSRSEMNVSTLELGDSALYLCASSPSGTLTYGYTFGSGTRLTVV.

The table lists this clonotype with many counts. V gene TRBV11-3 combines with J gene TRBJ2-3; D gene uncertain. The germline V and J ends were trimmed by 5 bases and 5 bases, with 11 bases remaining between them. Germline V gives CDR1 SGHNT, CDR2 YENEEA. The CDR3 has 13 residues. The CDR3 spells CASSPRERDTQYF. In DNA form, the CDR3 reads TGTGCCAGCAGCCCACGAGAGAGAGATACGCAGTATTTT.